These 13 T cell receptor beta chains share one sample of origin, sequenced in a study of PD-1 blockade in classical Hodgkin lymphoma. All trial patients relapsed after autologous stem cell transplantation. Clones were read by immunoSEQ multiplex PCR, and TCRdb kept only the in-frame ones, dropping some. This sample has 72,000 or so clones; 85% to 95% occur once, and the top ten carry 6.5% to 8%. The input for sequencing was peripheral blood mononuclear cells (PBMCs), taken at baseline. These receptors all stem from a human donor with classical Hodgkin lymphoma.

This chain connects TRBV18 to TRBJ1-3, with D possibly TRBD1 on 5 matching bases. CDR1 is KGHSH, CDR2 LQKENI, per germline. CDR3 length: 16 amino acids. V shed 5 bases and J shed 0 bases, with 14 bases lying between them. The CDR3 is CASSSPADISGNTIYF. The CDR3 nucleotides are TGTGCCAGCTCAAGTCCCGCGGACATCTCTGGAAACACCATATATTTT.

This clone was recorded once. The chain is built from TRBV6-5 and TRBJ1-3, with D uncertain. V shed 7 bases and J shed 0 bases, with 10 bases lying between them. The CDR3 spans 14 residues. Germline loops: CDR1 MNHEY, CDR2 SVGAGI. The CDR3 spells CASTSFGSGNTIYF. Here the CDR3 DNA reads TGTGCCAGCACTTCCTTCGGCTCTGGAAACACCATATATTTT.

V gene TRBV30 combines with J gene TRBJ2-5; D is unclear. The CDR3 has 13 residues. Germline lookup yields CDR1 GTSNPN and CDR2 SVGIG (reference sequence). V was cut by 7 bases and J by 5 bases, with 17 bases left in between. The CDR3, as DNA: TGTGCCTCCTCGGCTACACATGGGGAGACCCAGTACTTC. Translated: CASSATHGETQYF.

The chain recombines TRBV18 with TRBJ2-3, with no clear D. The V and J ends lost 6 bases and 0 bases respectively, with 10 bases between them. The CDR3 loop spans 14 amino acids. CDR1 is KGHSH, CDR2 LQKENI, per germline. The CDR3 sequence is CASSLLSSTDTQYF. The CDR3 DNA is TGTGCCAGCTCCCTGTTAAGTAGCACAGATACGCAGTATTTT.

The V and J genes are TRBV28 and TRBJ2-7; TRBD2 matches at 12 bases. This CDR3 is 18 amino acids long. Unmatched junction bases numbered 15, after V lost 7 bases and J lost 2 bases. Germline values: CDR1 MDHEN, CDR2 SYDVKM. The CDR3 region has the DNA TGTGCCAGCACCGTGTGGGCTAGCGGGAGGGCCGGGCCCTACGAGCAGTACTTC. Translated, it gives CASTVWASGRAGPYEQYF.

The chain carries TRBV10-3 and TRBJ1-6; tentative D call: TRBD1 (6 bases). CDR1 is ENHRY and CDR2 is SYGVKD in the germline V gene. This CDR3 region has 14 residues. Deletions cut 10 bases from V and 2 bases from J, with 12 bases between. CDR3 bases: TGTGCCACTCAACCAGGGGCCTATAATTCACCCCTCCACTTT. Translating gives CATQPGAYNSPLHF.

The CDR3 sequence: CAIRGATSGGYEQYF. The DNA of the CDR3 is TGTGCCATCAGAGGCGCGACTAGCGGGGGGTACGAGCAGTACTTC. The chain uses TRBV10-3 and TRBJ2-7, with 13 bases lining up with TRBD2. This CDR3 comprises 15 residues. From germline, CDR1 is ENHRY and CDR2 SYGVKD. V shed 6 bases and J 4 bases; nucleotides not matched to a gene: 6.

The genes are TRBV9 and TRBJ1-1, with 12 bases matching TRBD1. Germline V gives CDR1 SGDLS, CDR2 YYNGEE. The J segment lost 6 bases and the V segment lost 3 bases, leaving 9 bases of the junction unmatched. The CDR3 is 16 residues long. CDR3: CASSAEGGQGASEAFF. CDR3 DNA: TGTGCCAGCAGCGCCGAAGGGGGACAGGGGGCTTCTGAAGCTTTCTTT. Drawing the rest from reference TRBV9 and TRBJ1-1, the complete variable domain is DSGVTQTPKHLITATGQRVTLRCSPRSGDLSVYWYQQSLDQGLQFLIQYYNGEERAKGNILERFSAQQFPDLHSELNLSSLELGDSALYFCASSAEGGQGASEAFFGQGTRLTVV.

The chain combines TRBV4-1 with TRBJ1-2; D unclear. Trimming removed 0 bases from V and 4 bases from J, with 24 bases in between. CDR1 is MGHRA, CDR2 YSYEKL, per germline. This CDR3 region has 19 residues. The chain's CDR3 is CASSQESLRAVRKTYGYTF. The CDR3 DNA reads as TGCGCCAGCAGCCAAGAAAGCCTTAGGGCGGTTCGCAAAACCTATGGCTACACCTTC.

The genes are TRBV7-2 and TRBJ2-7; 12 nucleotides align to TRBD1. Germline loops: CDR1 SGHTA, CDR2 FQGNSA. The CDR3 is 14 residues long. J gave up 3 bases and V 5 bases, and 2 bases lay outside the gene matches. The chain's CDR3 is CASSGDRGLYEQYF. The CDR3 DNA reads as TGTGCCAGCAGCGGGGACAGGGGGCTCTACGAGCAGTACTTC.

The V gene is TRBV11-1, the J gene TRBJ2-7, with TRBD1 as a possible D gene (5 bases). The CDR3 spans 18 residues. V was trimmed by 5 bases and J by 1 base, leaving 24 bases between them. Germline CDR1 is SGHAT and CDR2 is FQDESV (reference sequence). CDR3 in amino acids: CASSPFVQGSVGSYEQYF. The CDR3 DNA is TGTGCCAGCAGCCCCTTCGTGCAGGGCTCGGTAGGTTCCTACGAGCAGTACTTC.

The rearrangement links TRBV6-5 to TRBJ1-5; the D is unclear. Trimming shortened V by 0 bases and J by 0 bases, and 6 bases separated the two germline ends. This CDR3 has 15 residues. Germline lookup yields CDR1 MNHEY and CDR2 SVGAGI. As DNA, the CDR3 is TGTGCCAGCAGTTACTCGCCGTATAGCAATCAGCCCCAGCATTTT. Translated: CASSYSPYSNQPQHF.

This clone showed up just a few times. The chain employs TRBV6-5 and TRBJ1-1, with 7 bases fitting TRBD1. Germline V gene sequence: CDR1 MNHEY, CDR2 SVGAGI. There are 11 residues in the CDR3. Germline trimming cut 6 bases from V and 5 bases from J; bases unmatched to any gene: 0. CDR3 region: CASSRGTEAFF. The CDR3 DNA follows: TGTGCCAGCAGCAGGGGGACTGAAGCTTTCTTT.